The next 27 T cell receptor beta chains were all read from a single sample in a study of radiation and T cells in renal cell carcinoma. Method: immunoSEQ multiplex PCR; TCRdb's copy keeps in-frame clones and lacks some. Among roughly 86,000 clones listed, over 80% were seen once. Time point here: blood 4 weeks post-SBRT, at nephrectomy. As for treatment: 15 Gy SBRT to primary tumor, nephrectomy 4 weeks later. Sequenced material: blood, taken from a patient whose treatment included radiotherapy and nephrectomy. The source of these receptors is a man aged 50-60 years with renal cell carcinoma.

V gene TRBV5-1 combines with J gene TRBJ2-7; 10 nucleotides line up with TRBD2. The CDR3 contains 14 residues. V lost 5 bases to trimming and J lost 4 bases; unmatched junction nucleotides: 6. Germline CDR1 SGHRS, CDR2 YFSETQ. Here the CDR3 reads CASRFSSGRYEQYF. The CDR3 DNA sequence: TGCGCCAGCAGATTCTCTAGCGGGAGATACGAGCAGTACTTC.

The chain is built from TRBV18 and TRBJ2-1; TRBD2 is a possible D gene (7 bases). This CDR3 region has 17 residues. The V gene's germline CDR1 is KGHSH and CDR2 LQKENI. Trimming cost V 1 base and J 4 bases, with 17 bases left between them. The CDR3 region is CASSPLAGAYTYNEQFF. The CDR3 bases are TGTGCCAGCTCACCACTTGCGGGGGCTTACACTTACAATGAGCAGTTCTTC.

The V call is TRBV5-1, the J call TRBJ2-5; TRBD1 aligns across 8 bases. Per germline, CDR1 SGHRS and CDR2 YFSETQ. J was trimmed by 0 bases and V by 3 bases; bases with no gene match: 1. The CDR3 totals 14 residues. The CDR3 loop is CASSSGQDQETQYF. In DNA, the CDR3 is TGCGCCAGCAGCTCGGGACAGGACCAAGAGACCCAGTACTTC. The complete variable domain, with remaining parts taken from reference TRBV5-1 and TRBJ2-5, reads KAGVTQTPRYLIKTRGQQVTLSCSPISGHRSVSWYQQTPGQGLQFLFEYFSETQRNKGNFPGRFSGRQFSNSRSEMNVSTLELGDSALYLCASSSGQDQETQYFGPGTRLLVL.

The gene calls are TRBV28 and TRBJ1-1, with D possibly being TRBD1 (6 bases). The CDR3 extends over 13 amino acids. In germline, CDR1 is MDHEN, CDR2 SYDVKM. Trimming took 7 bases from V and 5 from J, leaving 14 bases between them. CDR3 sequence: CASMDSQRTEAFF. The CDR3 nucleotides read TGTGCCAGCATGGACAGCCAAAGGACTGAAGCTTTCTTT.

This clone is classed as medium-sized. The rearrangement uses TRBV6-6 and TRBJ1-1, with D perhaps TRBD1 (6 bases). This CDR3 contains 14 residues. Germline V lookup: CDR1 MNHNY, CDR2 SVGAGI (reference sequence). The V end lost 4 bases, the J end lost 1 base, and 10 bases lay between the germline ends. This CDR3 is CASSLGQWNTEAFF. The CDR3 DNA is TGTGCCAGCAGTTTAGGACAGTGGAACACTGAAGCTTTCTTT.

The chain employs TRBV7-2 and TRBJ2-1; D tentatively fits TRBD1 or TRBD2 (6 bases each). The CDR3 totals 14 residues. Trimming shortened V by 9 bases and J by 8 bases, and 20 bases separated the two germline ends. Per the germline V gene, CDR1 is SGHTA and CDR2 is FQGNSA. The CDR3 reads CASIPPGDIHEQFF. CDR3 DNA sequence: TGTGCCAGTATACCCCCGGGGGACATCCATGAGCAGTTCTTC.

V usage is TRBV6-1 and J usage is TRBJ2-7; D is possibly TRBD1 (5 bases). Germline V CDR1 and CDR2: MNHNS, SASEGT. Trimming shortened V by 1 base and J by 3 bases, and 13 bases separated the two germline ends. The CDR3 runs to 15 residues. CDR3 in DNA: TGTGCCAGCAGTGAAGGACAGTCTTCTTTCTACGAGCAGTACTTC. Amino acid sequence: CASSEGQSSFYEQYF.

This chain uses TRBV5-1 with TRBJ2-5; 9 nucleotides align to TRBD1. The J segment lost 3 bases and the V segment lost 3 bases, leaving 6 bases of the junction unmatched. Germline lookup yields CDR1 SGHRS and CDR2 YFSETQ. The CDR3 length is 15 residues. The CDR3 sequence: CASSSVQGAKETQYF. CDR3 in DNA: TGCGCCAGCAGCTCGGTACAGGGGGCTAAAGAGACCCAGTACTTC.

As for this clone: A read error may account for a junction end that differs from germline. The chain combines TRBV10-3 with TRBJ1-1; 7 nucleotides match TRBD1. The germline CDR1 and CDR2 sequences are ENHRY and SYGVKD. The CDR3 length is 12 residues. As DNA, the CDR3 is TGTGCCATCAGTGAGTTCAAATCCAGGGGGTTTTTT. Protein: CAISEFKSRGFF.

The DNA for the CDR3 is TGTGCCAGCAGCGTAGATGGGACTAGAGGAGAGACCCAGTACTTC. This codes for CASSVDGTRGETQYF. This chain connects TRBV9 to TRBJ2-5; TRBD2 matches at 8 bases. The J segment lost 4 bases and the V segment lost 0 bases, leaving 5 bases of the junction unmatched. There are 15 residues in the CDR3. CDR1 is SGDLS, CDR2 YYNGEE, per germline.

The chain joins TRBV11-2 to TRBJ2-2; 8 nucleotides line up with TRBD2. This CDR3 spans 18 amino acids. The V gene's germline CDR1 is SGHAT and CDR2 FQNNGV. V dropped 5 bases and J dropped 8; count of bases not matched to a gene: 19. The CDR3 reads CASSPLVDGRAGTGELFF. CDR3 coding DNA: TGTGCCAGCAGCCCATTAGTTGACGGGAGGGCCGGGACTGGGGAGCTGTTTTTT.

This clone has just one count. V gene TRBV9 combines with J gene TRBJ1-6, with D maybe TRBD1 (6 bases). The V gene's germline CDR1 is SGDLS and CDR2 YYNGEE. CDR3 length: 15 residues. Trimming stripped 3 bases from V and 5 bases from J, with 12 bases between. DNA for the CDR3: TGTGCCAGCAGCGCCGAGGGGGGAAATAATTCACCCCTCCACTTT. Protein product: CASSAEGGNNSPLHF.

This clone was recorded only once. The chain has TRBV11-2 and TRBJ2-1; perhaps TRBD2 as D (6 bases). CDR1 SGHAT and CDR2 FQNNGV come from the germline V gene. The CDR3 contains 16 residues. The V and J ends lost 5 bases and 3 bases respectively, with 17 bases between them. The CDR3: CASSSSGAGFYNEQFF. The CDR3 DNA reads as TGTGCCAGCAGCAGCTCGGGAGCCGGTTTCTACAATGAGCAGTTCTTC.

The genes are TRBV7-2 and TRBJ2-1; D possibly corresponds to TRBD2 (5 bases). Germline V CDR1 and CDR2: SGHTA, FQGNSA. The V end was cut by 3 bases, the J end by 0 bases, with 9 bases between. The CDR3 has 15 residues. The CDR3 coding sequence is TGTGCCAGCAGCTTCGGACGGGGCTCCTACAATGAGCAGTTCTTC. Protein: CASSFGRGSYNEQFF.

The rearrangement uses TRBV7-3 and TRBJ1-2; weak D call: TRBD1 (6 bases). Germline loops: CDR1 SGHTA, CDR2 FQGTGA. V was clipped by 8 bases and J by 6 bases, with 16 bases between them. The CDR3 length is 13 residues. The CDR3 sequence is CASGQGPGNGYTF. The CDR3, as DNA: TGTGCCAGCGGGCAGGGGCCGGGGAATGGCTACACCTTC.

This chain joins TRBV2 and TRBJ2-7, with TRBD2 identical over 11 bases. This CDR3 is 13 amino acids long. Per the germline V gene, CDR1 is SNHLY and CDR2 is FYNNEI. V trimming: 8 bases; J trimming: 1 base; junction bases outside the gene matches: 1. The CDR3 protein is CASRLAGSYEQYF. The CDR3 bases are TGTGCCAGCCGACTAGCGGGGTCCTACGAGCAGTACTTC.

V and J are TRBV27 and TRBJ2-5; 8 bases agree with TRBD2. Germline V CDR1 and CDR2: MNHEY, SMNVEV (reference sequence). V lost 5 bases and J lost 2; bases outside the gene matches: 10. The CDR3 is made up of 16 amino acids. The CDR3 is CASSLALTSVQETQYF. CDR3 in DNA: TGTGCCAGCAGTCTCGCCCTGACTAGCGTTCAAGAGACCCAGTACTTC.

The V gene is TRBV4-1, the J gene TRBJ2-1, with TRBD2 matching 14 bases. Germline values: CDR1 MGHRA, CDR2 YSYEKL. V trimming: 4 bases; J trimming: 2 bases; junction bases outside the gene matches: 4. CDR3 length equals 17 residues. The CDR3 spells CASSPGLAGVTYNEQFF. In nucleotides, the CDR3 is TGCGCCAGCAGCCCGGGACTAGCGGGAGTGACCTACAATGAGCAGTTCTTC.

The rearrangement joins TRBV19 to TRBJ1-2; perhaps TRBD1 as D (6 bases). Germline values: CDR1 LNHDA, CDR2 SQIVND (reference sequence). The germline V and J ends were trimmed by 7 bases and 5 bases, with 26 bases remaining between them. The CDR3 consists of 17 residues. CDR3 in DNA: TGTGCCAGTACTAGTGGGGGCGCATACCATGATTTGTATGGCTACACCTTC. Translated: CASTSGGAYHDLYGYTF.

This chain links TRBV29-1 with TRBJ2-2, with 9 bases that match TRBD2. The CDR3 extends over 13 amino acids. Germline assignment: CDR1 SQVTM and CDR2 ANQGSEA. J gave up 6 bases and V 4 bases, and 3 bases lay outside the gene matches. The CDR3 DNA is TGCAGCGTTGTAGCGGGAGTTCCCGGGGAGCTGTTTTTT. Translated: CSVVAGVPGELFF.

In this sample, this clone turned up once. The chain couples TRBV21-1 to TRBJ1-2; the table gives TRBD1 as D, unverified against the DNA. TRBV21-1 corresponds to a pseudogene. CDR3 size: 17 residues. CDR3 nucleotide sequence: TGTGCCAGCAGCAAAGAGGCAGGGGCTTACCCTAACTATGGCTACACCTTC. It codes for CASSKEAGAYPNYGYTF.

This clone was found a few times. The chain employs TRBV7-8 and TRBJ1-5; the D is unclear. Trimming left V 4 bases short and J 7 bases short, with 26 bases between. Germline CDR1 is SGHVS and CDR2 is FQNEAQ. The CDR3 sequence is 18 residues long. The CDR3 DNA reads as TGTGCCAGCAGCTCATATCACAGACGGGCCGGCTTGGGCCAGCCCCAGCATTTT. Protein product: CASSSYHRRAGLGQPQHF.

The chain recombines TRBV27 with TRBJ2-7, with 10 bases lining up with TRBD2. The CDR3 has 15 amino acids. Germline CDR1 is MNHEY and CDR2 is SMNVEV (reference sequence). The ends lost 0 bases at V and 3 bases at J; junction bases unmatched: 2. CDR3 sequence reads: CASSLSVAGGYEQYF. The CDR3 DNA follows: TGTGCCAGCAGTTTATCCGTAGCGGGAGGCTACGAGCAGTACTTC.

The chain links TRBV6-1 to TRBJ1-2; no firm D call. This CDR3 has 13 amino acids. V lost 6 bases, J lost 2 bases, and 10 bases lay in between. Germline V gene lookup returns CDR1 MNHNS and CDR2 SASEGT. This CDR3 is CASSVDWNYGYTF. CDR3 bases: TGTGCCAGCAGCGTAGACTGGAACTATGGCTACACCTTC.

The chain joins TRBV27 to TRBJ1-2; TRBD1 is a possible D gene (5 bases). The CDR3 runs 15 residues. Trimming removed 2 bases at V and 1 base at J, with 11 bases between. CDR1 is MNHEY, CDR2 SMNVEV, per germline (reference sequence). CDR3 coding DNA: TGTGCCAGCAGTTTAACGCAGGGCCTTAACTATGGCTACACCTTC. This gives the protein CASSLTQGLNYGYTF.

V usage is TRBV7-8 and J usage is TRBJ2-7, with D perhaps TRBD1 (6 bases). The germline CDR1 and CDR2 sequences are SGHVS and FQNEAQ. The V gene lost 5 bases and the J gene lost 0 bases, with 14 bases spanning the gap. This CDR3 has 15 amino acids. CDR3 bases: TGTGCCAGCAGCCCGACGGACAGACACTCCTACGAGCAGTACTTC. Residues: CASSPTDRHSYEQYF. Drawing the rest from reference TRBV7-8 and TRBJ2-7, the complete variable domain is GAGVSQSPRYKVAKRGQDVALRCDPISGHVSLFWYQQALGQGPEFLTYFQNEAQLDKSGLPSDRFFAERPEGSVSTLKIQRTQQEDSAVYLCASSPTDRHSYEQYFGPGTRLTVT.

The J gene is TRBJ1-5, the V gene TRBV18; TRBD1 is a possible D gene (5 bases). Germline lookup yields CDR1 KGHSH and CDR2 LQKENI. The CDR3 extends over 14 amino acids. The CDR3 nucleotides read TGTGCTTCGCGAGGGACGGAGGGAAATCAGCCCCAGCATTTT. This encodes CASRGTEGNQPQHF.